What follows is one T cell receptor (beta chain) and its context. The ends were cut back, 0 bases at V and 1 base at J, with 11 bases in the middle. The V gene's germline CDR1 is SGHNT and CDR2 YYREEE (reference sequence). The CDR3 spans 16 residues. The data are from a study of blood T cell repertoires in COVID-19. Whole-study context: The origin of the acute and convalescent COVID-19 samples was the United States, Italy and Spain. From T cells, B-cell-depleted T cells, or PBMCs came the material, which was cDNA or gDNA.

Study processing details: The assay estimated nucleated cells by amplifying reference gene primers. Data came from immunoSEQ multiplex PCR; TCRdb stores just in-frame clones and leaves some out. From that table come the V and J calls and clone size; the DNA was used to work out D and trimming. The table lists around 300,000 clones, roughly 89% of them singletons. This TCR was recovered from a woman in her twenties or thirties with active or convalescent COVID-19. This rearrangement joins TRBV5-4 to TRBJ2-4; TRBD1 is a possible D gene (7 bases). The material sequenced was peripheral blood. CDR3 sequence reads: CASSLGSGGAKNIQYF. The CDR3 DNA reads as TGTGCCAGCAGCTTGGGCTCAGGGGGGGCCAAAAACATTCAGTACTTC.